In its sample, the clone carrying this TCR beta chain was seen a few times. Its specificity is unknown. It was with a sample-barcoded 5' primer and a J-beta primer mix that a second PCR of about 6 to 12 cycles was run. From the 5' RACE reads, TCRdb called clonotypes with MiXCR, one entry per CDR3 protein. In the table there are about 1.8 million distinct CDR3 sequences, about 50% of which are singletons. These data come from a study of blood T cells in healthy people across ages. Findings of the study overall: It was found that TCR beta diversity correlated strongly with the percentage of naive T cells.

CDR1 is SEHNR, CDR2 FQNEAQ, per germline (reference sequence). There are 13 residues in the CDR3. Trimming removed 5 bases from V and 6 bases from J, with 13 bases in between. The receptor's source is a woman in her thirties or forties in good health. This chain uses TRBV7-9 with TRBJ1-2; possibly TRBD1 for D (5 bases). What was sequenced was blood. CDR3 residues: CASSPGPRDGYTF. DNA of the CDR3: TGTGCCAGCAGCCCGGGACCACGGGATGGCTACACCTTC.